Following are 20 T cell receptor beta chains from one sample sequenced in a study of beta chain features in type 1 diabetes. Sequenced material consisted of expressed TCRB transcripts (all of the isolated RNA was reverse transcribed). The assay was immunoSEQ multiplex PCR, and TCRdb's table has in-frame clones only and misses some. In the table there are almost 250,000 clones, roughly 14% of which are singletons. Source material: naive CD4+ T cells from blood. The receptor source for this set is a middle-aged woman in good health.

The chain recombines TRBV12-5 with TRBJ1-2; 8 bases fit TRBD1. V lost 7 bases and J lost 7; bases outside the gene matches: 8. The germline V gene encodes CDR1 LGHNT and CDR2 FRNRAP. CDR3 length equals 13 residues. In DNA, the CDR3 is TGTGCTAGTGCCCGGACAGGGTCAAGTGGCTACACCTTC. Protein: CASARTGSSGYTF.

The CDR3, as DNA: TGTGCCAGCAGCCAAGCAGGGTCGAACACTGAAGCTTTCTTT. Protein sequence: CASSQAGSNTEAFF. The rearrangement joins TRBV4-2 to TRBJ1-1; possibly TRBD1 for D (5 bases). V lost 1 base to trimming and J lost 1 base, with 7 bases between them. Looked up from germline, CDR1 is LGHNA and CDR2 is YNFKEQ. CDR3 size: 14 residues.

This clone showed up just a few times. Within the sample, other DNA sequences also encode this same CDR3. The chain is built from TRBV4-3 and TRBJ2-7; 7 bases map to TRBD1. Trimming cost V 3 bases and J 4 bases; bases outside gene matches: 3. From germline, CDR1 is LGHNA and CDR2 YSLEER. There are 13 residues in the CDR3. CDR3 nucleotide sequence: TGCGCCAGCAGCCAGGTCAGGGGGTACGAGCAGTACTTC. Translated, it gives CASSQVRGYEQYF.

J is TRBJ2-5 and V is TRBV5-1, with unresolved D. Germline V lookup: CDR1 SGHRS, CDR2 YFSETQ. The V and J ends lost 3 bases and 7 bases respectively, with 16 bases between them. The CDR3 has 14 residues. CDR3 protein: CASSSESRTGTQYF. CDR3 bases: TGCGCCAGCAGCTCAGAGTCTCGAACGGGGACCCAGTACTTC. Looking up the rest from reference TRBV5-1 and TRBJ2-5 gives the full variable domain: KAGVTQTPRYLIKTRGQQVTLSCSPISGHRSVSWYQQTPGQGLQFLFEYFSETQRNKGNFPGRFSGRQFSNSRSEMNVSTLELGDSALYLCASSSESRTGTQYFGPGTRLLVL.

The chain couples TRBV2 to TRBJ2-4; a possible D gene is TRBD1 (6 bases). The germline V gene has CDR1 SNHLY and CDR2 FYNNEI. The germline V and J ends were trimmed by 6 bases and 3 bases, with 15 bases remaining between them. CDR3 length: 15 residues. CDR3 protein: CASSEQGLFKNIQYF. In DNA, the CDR3 is TGTGCCAGCAGCGAACAGGGTCTCTTCAAAAACATTCAGTACTTC.

This clone was counted many times. A junction boundary mismatches the germline segment, possibly from a read error. The chain recombines TRBV23-1 with TRBJ2-7; 8 bases map to TRBD2. TRBV23-1 is filed as an ORF, its function uncertain. The CDR3 extends over 13 amino acids. This chain's CDR3 is CGPGGEPSHEQYF. The CDR3 DNA follows: TGCGGTCCGGGGGGGGAACCCTCCCACGAGCAGTACTTC.

This clone was seen at least ten times. V is TRBV7-2 and J is TRBJ2-1; maybe TRBD2 (5 bases). This CDR3 comprises 13 residues. Germline lookup yields CDR1 SGHTA and CDR2 FQGNSA. V was clipped by 0 bases and J by 6 bases, with 6 bases between them. The CDR3, as DNA: TGTGCCAGCAGCTTAGCGGCGGGCAATGAGCAGTTCTTC. This gives the protein CASSLAAGNEQFF.

The DNA for the CDR3 is TGTGCCAGCAGCAGCCGAAAGCCGTCCGGTTCTGGGGCCAACGTCCTGACTTTC. Its translation is CASSSRKPSGSGANVLTF. The chain carries TRBV9 and TRBJ2-6, with no clear D. Germline lookup yields CDR1 SGDLS and CDR2 YYNGEE. The CDR3 loop spans 18 amino acids. V was cut by 4 bases and J by 1 base, with 18 bases left in between.

This clone has more than one count but fewer than ten. This chain links TRBV10-3 with TRBJ2-5; tentative D call: TRBD1 (5 bases). CDR1 ENHRY and CDR2 SYGVKD come from the germline V gene. The CDR3 loop spans 13 amino acids. The V and J ends lost 2 bases and 1 base respectively, with 5 bases between them. CDR3 residues: CAISERGQETQYF. The DNA for the CDR3 is TGTGCCATCAGTGAGAGGGGCCAAGAGACCCAGTACTTC.

Ten or more counts support this clone. The chain combines TRBV7-9 with TRBJ2-7; possibly TRBD2 for D (5 bases). Germline V gives CDR1 SEHNR, CDR2 FQNEAQ (reference sequence). The length of the CDR3 is 12 residues. The germline V and J ends were trimmed by 7 bases and 5 bases, with 12 bases remaining between them. DNA for the CDR3: TGTGCCAGCATCCCGCTAGCACACGAGCAGTACTTC. This codes for CASIPLAHEQYF. Complete variable domain (other parts from reference TRBV7-9 and TRBJ2-7): DTGVSQNPRHKITKRGQNVTFRCDPISEHNRLYWYRQTLGQGPEFLTYFQNEAQLEKSRLLSDRFSAERPKGSFSTLEIQRTEQGDSAMYLCASIPLAHEQYFGPGTRLTVT.

The table lists this clone with a few counts. V is TRBV6-6 and J is TRBJ2-7, with D perhaps matching TRBD2 (6 bases). Trimming took off 4 bases at V and 3 bases at J, with 10 bases between the two ends. Germline V lookup: CDR1 MNHNY, CDR2 SVGAGI (reference sequence). The CDR3 runs to 13 residues. The CDR3 DNA reads TGTGCCAGCAGTTTGGGACTGTACTACGAGCAGTACTTC. It specifies CASSLGLYYEQYF.

This clone was picked up a small number of times. This chain links TRBV18 with TRBJ2-7, with D perhaps matching TRBD2 (6 bases). The germline V and J ends were trimmed by 1 base and 3 bases, with 13 bases remaining between them. The CDR3 sequence is 15 residues long. Looked up from germline, CDR1 is KGHSH and CDR2 is LQKENI. The DNA of the CDR3 is TGTGCCAGCTCACCACGCGGGGTAGACCTCTACGAGCAGTACTTC. It is translated as CASSPRGVDLYEQYF.

Here the CDR3 reads CASSDLPTTEARDYGYTF. The CDR3 DNA reads as TGTGCCAGCAGTGACCTACCGACGACCGAGGCCCGCGACTATGGCTACACCTTC. The chain uses TRBV25-1 and TRBJ1-2; D not certain. The V gene's germline CDR1 is MGHDK and CDR2 SYGVNS. The CDR3 covers 18 residues. Trimming cost V 3 bases and J 3 bases, with 23 bases left between them.

The chain combines TRBV9 with TRBJ1-2; 9 positions agree with TRBD1. The CDR3 has 14 residues. Losses at the gene ends were 4 bases for V and 3 bases for J; bases not matched to a gene: 4. Germline CDR1 SGDLS, CDR2 YYNGEE. The CDR3 DNA is TGTGCCAGCAGCAGGCGACAGGGGGACTATGGCTACACCTTC. It yields the protein CASSRRQGDYGYTF.

This sequence joins TRBV27 and TRBJ2-7, with 7 positions matching TRBD1. V shed 5 bases and J 3 bases; nucleotides not matched to a gene: 16. In germline, CDR1 is MNHEY, CDR2 SMNVEV (reference sequence). This CDR3 is built from 17 residues. The CDR3 sequence is CASSPQVVINRGYEQYF. The CDR3 DNA sequence: TGTGCCAGCAGTCCACAAGTGGTAATCAACAGGGGCTACGAGCAGTACTTC.

This clone was detected only a few times. The chain couples TRBV7-2 to TRBJ2-5, with 7 bases lining up with TRBD1. The germline gives CDR1 SGHTA, CDR2 FQGNSA. The CDR3 is 14 residues long. The V and J ends lost 4 bases and 3 bases, in that order; junction bases with no gene match: 5. The CDR3 here is CASSSFRGKETQYF. As DNA, the CDR3 is TGTGCCAGCAGCTCCTTCAGGGGGAAAGAGACCCAGTACTTC.

The rearrangement uses TRBV29-1 and TRBJ2-5, with 7 bases that match TRBD2. V gave up 4 bases and J gave up 4 bases; unmatched junction bases: 3. This CDR3 is 12 amino acids long. Looked up from germline, CDR1 is SQVTM and CDR2 is ANQGSEA. CDR3 nucleotides: TGCAGCGTTGCGGGGGGAGTAGAGACCCAGTACTTC. This encodes CSVAGGVETQYF.

The chain carries TRBV9 and TRBJ1-4, with D possibly being TRBD1 (6 bases). The CDR3 covers 16 residues. Germline loops: CDR1 SGDLS, CDR2 YYNGEE. V was cut by 0 bases and J by 0 bases, with 9 bases left in between. In DNA, the CDR3 is TGTGCCAGCAGCGTAGCCCAGGGGACAACTAATGAAAAACTGTTTTTT. This encodes CASSVAQGTTNEKLFF.

The V gene is TRBV10-2, the J gene TRBJ2-5; D gene unclear. Trimming took 2 bases from V and 3 from J, leaving 7 bases between them. CDR1 WSHSY and CDR2 SAAADI come from the germline V gene. This CDR3 comprises 13 residues. Here the CDR3 DNA reads TGCGCCAGCAGTGAGAGTAGAAAAGAGACCCAGTACTTC. It yields the protein CASSESRKETQYF.

This clone was counted between two and nine times. The V and J genes are TRBV10-3 and TRBJ2-3, with D possibly TRBD2 on 6 matching bases. Trimming shortened V by 11 bases and J by 0 bases, and 9 bases separated the two germline ends. CDR1 is ENHRY and CDR2 is SYGVKD in the germline V gene. The CDR3 loop spans 12 amino acids. In DNA, the CDR3 is TGTGCCTCCGCGGGGAGCACAGATACGCAGTATTTT. It encodes CASAGSTDTQYF.